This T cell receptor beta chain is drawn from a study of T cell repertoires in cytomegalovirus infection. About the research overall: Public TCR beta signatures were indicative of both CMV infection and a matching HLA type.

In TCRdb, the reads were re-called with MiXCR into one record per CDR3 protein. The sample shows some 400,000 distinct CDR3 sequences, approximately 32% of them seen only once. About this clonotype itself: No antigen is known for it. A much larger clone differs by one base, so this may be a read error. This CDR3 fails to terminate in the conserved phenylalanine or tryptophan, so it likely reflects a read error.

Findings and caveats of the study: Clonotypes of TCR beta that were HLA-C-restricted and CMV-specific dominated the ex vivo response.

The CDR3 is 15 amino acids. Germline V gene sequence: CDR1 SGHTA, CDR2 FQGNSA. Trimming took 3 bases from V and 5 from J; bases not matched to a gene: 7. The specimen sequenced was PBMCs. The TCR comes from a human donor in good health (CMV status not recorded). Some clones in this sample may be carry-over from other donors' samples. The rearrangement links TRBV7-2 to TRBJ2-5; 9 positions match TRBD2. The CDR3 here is CASSLSGGLGETQYS. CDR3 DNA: TGTGCCAGCAGCTTGAGCGGGGGGCTGGGGGAGACCCAGTACTCC.